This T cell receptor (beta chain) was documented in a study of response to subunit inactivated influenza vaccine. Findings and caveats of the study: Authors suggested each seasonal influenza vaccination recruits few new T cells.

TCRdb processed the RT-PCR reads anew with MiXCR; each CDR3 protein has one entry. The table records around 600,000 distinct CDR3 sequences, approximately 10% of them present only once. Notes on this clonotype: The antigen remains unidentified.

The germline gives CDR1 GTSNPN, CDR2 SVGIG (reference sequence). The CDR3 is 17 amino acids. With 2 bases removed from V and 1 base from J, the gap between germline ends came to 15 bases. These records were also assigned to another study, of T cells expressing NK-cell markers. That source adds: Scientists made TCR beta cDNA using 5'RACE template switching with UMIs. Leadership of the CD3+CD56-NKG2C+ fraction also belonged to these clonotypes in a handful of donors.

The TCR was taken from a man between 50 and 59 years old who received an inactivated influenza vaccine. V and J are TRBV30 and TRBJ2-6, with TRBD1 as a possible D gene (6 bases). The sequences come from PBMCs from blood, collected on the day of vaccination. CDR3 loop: CAWSKGHWASGANVLTF. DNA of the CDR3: TGTGCCTGGAGTAAGGGACATTGGGCTTCTGGGGCCAACGTCCTGACTTTC. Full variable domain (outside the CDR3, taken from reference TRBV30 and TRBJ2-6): SQTIHQWPATLVQPVGSPLSLECTVEGTSNPNLYWYRQAAGRGLQLLFYSVGIGQISSEVPQNLSASRPQDRQFILSSKKLLLSDSGFYLCAWSKGHWASGANVLTFGAGSRLTVL.